The 3 T cell receptor beta chains below all came from one sample that was sequenced in a study of blood T cell repertoires in COVID-19. The protocol was immunoSEQ multiplex PCR, while the TCRdb copy is restricted to in-frame clones and leaves out a portion. The sample has 150,000 or so clones; around nine tenths are singletons. Sequenced: peripheral blood. These TCRs come from a woman aged 70-85 years with COVID-19, enrolled during active disease.

The chain couples TRBV29-1 to TRBJ1-1; D is unclear. Trimming left V 3 bases short and J 1 base short, with 6 bases between. CDR1 and CDR2 from the germline V gene are SQVTM and ANQGSEA. The CDR3 loop spans 12 amino acids. The CDR3 region is CSVDAGNTEAFF. As DNA, the CDR3 is TGCAGCGTTGATGCCGGGAACACTGAAGCTTTCTTT.

This sequence joins TRBV5-1 and TRBJ2-7; D not resolved. CDR3 length: 15 amino acids. V was shortened by 0 bases and J by 2 bases, with 12 bases between the two germline ends. CDR1 SGHRS and CDR2 YFSETQ come from the germline V gene. CDR3 loop: CASSLGPGQAYEQYF. The CDR3 nucleotides read TGCGCCAGCAGCTTGGGCCCTGGGCAAGCCTACGAGCAGTACTTC.

V and J are TRBV2 and TRBJ2-7; a weak D match, TRBD1 (5 bases). With 6 bases removed from V and 1 base from J, the gap between germline ends came to 10 bases. This CDR3 contains 13 residues. Per the germline V gene, CDR1 is SNHLY and CDR2 is FYNNEI. CDR3 residues: CASRGGASYEQYF. The CDR3 nucleotides are TGTGCCAGCAGGGGTGGGGCTTCCTACGAGCAGTACTTC.